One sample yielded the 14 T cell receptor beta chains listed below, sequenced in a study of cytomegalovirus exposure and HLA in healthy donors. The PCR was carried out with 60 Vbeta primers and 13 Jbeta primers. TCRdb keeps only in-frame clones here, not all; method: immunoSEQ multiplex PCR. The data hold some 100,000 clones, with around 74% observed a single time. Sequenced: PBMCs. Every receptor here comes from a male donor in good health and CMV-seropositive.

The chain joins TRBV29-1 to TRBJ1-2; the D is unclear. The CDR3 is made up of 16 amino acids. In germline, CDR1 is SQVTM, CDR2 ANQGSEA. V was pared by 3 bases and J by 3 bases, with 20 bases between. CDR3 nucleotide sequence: TGCAGCGTTGAGTTGGAAGAAACACCGAGGGACTATGGCTACACCTTC. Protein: CSVELEETPRDYGYTF.

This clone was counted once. For the CDR3, the DNA is TGTGCCAGCTCACCGACCACCGGGATCAACACCGGGGAGCTGTTTTTT. This sequence encodes CASSPTTGINTGELFF. The chain employs TRBV18 and TRBJ2-2; TRBD2 is a possible D gene (5 bases). Germline values: CDR1 KGHSH, CDR2 LQKENI. With 3 bases removed from V and 2 bases from J, the gap between germline ends came to 13 bases. The CDR3 runs 16 residues.

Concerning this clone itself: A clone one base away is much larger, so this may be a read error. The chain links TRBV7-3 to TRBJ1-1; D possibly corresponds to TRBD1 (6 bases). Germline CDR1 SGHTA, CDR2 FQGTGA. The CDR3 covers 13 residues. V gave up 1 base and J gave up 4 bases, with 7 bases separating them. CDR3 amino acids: CASSLNRATEAFF. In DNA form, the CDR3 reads TGTGCCAGCAGCTTAAACAGGGCCACTGAAGCTTTCTTT.

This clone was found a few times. The CDR3 region has the DNA TGTGCCACCCACCCTCGAGGTGTGGACACTGAAGCTTTCTTT. Protein product: CATHPRGVDTEAFF. V and J are TRBV6-1 and TRBJ1-1; D ambiguous. The CDR3 consists of 14 residues. V dropped 10 bases and J dropped 3 bases, with 18 bases sitting between them. Germline V lookup: CDR1 MNHNS, CDR2 SASEGT.

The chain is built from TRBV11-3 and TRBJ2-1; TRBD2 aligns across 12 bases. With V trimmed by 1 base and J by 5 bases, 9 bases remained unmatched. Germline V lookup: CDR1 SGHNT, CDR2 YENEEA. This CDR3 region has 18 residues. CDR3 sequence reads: CASSLGASGGAGDNEQFF. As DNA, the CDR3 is TGTGCCAGCAGCTTAGGGGCTAGCGGGGGGGCCGGGGACAATGAGCAGTTCTTC.

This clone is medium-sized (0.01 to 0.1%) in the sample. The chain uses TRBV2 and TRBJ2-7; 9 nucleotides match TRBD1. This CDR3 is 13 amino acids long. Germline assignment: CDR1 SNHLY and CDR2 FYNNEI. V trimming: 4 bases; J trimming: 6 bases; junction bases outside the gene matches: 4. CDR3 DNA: TGTGCCAGCAGTGTAGGACAGGGGACCGAGCAGTACTTC. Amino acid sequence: CASSVGQGTEQYF.

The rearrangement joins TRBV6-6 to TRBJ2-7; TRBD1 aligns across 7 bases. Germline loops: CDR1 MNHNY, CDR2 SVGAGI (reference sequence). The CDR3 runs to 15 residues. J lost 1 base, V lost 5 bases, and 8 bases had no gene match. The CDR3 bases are TGTGCCAGCAGTGGGACAGACCTTTCTTCCTACGAGCAGTACTTC. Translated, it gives CASSGTDLSSYEQYF.

Here the CDR3 reads CASRIGGEQYF. In nucleotides, the CDR3 is TGTGCCAGCAGGATCGGGGGCGAGCAGTACTTC. This sequence joins TRBV27 and TRBJ2-7, with D perhaps matching TRBD2 (6 bases). V lost 6 bases to trimming and J lost 6 bases, with 9 bases between them. The CDR3 loop spans 11 amino acids. Looked up from germline, CDR1 is MNHEY and CDR2 is SMNVEV (reference sequence).

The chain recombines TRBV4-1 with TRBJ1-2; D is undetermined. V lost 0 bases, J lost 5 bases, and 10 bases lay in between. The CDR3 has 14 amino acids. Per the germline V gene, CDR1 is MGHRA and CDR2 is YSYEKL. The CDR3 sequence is CASSQDLTGYGYTF. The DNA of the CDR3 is TGCGCCAGCAGCCAAGATCTGACGGGTTATGGCTACACCTTC.

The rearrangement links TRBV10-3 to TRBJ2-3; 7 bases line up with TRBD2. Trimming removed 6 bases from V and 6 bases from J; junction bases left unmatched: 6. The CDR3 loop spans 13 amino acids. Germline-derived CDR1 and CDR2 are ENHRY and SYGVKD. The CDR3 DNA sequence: TGTGCCATCAGCCCTCCGGGAGGCGATACGCAGTATTTT. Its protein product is CAISPPGGDTQYF.

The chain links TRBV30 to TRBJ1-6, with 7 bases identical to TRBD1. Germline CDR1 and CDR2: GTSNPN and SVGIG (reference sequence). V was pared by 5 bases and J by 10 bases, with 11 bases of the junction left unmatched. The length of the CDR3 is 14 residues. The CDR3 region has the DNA TGTGCCTGGGGAGGTGGAGGGGGCTGGTCACCCCTCCACTTT. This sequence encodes CAWGGGGGWSPLHF.

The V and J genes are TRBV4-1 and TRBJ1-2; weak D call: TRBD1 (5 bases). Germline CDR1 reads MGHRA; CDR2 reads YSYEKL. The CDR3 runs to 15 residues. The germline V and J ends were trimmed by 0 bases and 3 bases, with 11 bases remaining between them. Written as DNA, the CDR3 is TGCGCCAGCAGCCAAGACCACGGGGGGGACTATGGCTACACCTTC. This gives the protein CASSQDHGGDYGYTF.

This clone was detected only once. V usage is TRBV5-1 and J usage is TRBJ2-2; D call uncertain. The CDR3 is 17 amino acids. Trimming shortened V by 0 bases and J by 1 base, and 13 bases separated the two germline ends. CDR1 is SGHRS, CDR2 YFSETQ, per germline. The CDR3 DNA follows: TGCGCCAGCAGCTTGGCCGGAGTATCGATGAACACCGGGGAGCTGTTTTTT. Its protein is CASSLAGVSMNTGELFF.

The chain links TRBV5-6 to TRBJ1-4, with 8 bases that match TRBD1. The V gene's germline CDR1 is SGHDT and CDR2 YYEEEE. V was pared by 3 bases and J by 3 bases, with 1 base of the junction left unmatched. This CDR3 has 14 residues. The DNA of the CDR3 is TGTGCCAGCAGCTCACAGGGGGCTAATGAAAAACTGTTTTTT. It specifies CASSSQGANEKLFF.